Below, 22 T cell receptor beta chains from the same sample are listed, as sequenced in a study of CD4 and CD8 cells across lung adenocarcinoma regions. MiXCR, run by TCRdb on the PCR reads, gives a single entry per CDR3 protein. The sample lists some 20,000 distinct CDR3 sequences; around half were seen once. The sequenced material came from CD8+ T cells from the center of a lung tumor. The receptors were sampled from a female donor with lung adenocarcinoma. The CD4 and CD8 labels of this study may be unreliable.

The chain employs TRBV6-1 and TRBJ2-1, with TRBD1 identical over 11 bases. The DNA end lines up better with TRBJ2-7; the J call may be wrong. The CDR3 consists of 15 residues. Per the germline V gene, CDR1 is MNHNS and CDR2 is SASEGT. The CDR3 sequence is CASSEVGTGGYEQYF. In DNA, the CDR3 is TGTGCCAGCAGTGAAGTGGGGACAGGGGGCTACGAGCAGTACTTC.

This clonotype has only a few counts. V is TRBV4-2 and J is TRBJ2-5, with 9 bases fitting TRBD2. In germline, CDR1 is LGHNA, CDR2 YNFKEQ. The V and J ends lost 3 bases and 5 bases, in that order; junction bases with no gene match: 19. The length of the CDR3 is 19 residues. The CDR3 protein is CASSHPTLTSGRVGETQYF. The CDR3 DNA reads TGTGCCAGCAGCCATCCCACGTTGACTAGCGGCCGGGTTGGGGAGACCCAGTACTTC.

The chain is built from TRBV7-2 and TRBJ2-1, with 11 bases that match TRBD2. The CDR3 loop spans 12 amino acids. The germline V gene has CDR1 SGHTA and CDR2 FQGNSA. The V segment lost 5 bases and the J segment 12 bases; nucleotides outside the gene matches: 3. The CDR3 is CASSRGTSGQFF. CDR3 DNA sequence: TGTGCCAGCAGCCGTGGGACTAGCGGGCAGTTCTTC.

This rearrangement joins TRBV27 to TRBJ2-7, with D possibly matching TRBD2 (5 bases). Germline assignment: CDR1 MNHEY and CDR2 SMNVEV (reference sequence). The CDR3 contains 13 residues. The V end was cut by 5 bases, the J end by 0 bases, with 8 bases between. This CDR3 reads CASSRGFSYEQYF. DNA for the CDR3: TGTGCCAGCAGTAGAGGGTTCTCCTACGAGCAGTACTTC.

This clonotype was counted only a few times. This rearrangement joins TRBV7-2 to TRBJ2-1; D is ambiguous. The CDR3 has 15 amino acids. V lost 5 bases, J lost 2 bases, and 13 bases lay in between. Looked up from germline, CDR1 is SGHTA and CDR2 is FQGNSA. CDR3 DNA: TGTGCCAGCAGCCCTTTGTATGGGGCCTACAATGAGCAGTTCTTC. Translation gives CASSPLYGAYNEQFF.

This clonotype was detected many times. This chain joins TRBV12-3 or TRBV12-4 and TRBJ2-2, with 13 bases matching TRBD2. The CDR3 is 17 amino acids. V trimming: 6 bases; J trimming: 4 bases; junction bases outside the gene matches: 8. The CDR3 coding sequence is TGTGCCAGCAGCCGACTAGCGGGAGGCTCATTCACCGGGGAGCTGTTTTTT. This sequence encodes CASSRLAGGSFTGELFF.

This clonotype was counted at least ten times. This chain links TRBV27 with TRBJ2-3; D is tentatively TRBD1 or TRBD2 (5 bases each). The CDR3 has 14 amino acids. Germline V lookup: CDR1 MNHEY, CDR2 SMNVEV (reference sequence). V was shortened by 6 bases and J by 4 bases, with 14 bases between the two germline ends. CDR3 in amino acids: CASRRYRDADTQYF. The DNA for the CDR3 is TGTGCCAGCAGACGGTATAGGGACGCAGATACGCAGTATTTT.

Points on this clonotype: A read error is likely, as this CDR3 ends without the conserved phenylalanine or tryptophan. This chain uses TRBV6-1 with TRBJ2-1; 11 nucleotides match TRBD2. This CDR3 spans 15 amino acids. CDR1 MNHNS and CDR2 SASEGT come from the germline V gene. The V segment lost 7 bases and the J segment 4 bases; nucleotides outside the gene matches: 6. CDR3 DNA: TGTGCCAGCAACCTCGGGACTAGCGGATACAATGAGCAGTTCTCC. Protein product: CASNLGTSGYNEQFS.

This clonotype has at least ten counts. V gene TRBV10-2 combines with J gene TRBJ2-5; TRBD2 matches 13 bases. The CDR3 sequence is 18 residues long. Germline values: CDR1 WSHSY, CDR2 SAAADI. The V segment lost 6 bases and the J segment 0 bases; nucleotides outside the gene matches: 10. The DNA of the CDR3 is TGCGCCAGCAGACCGCCGGGACTAGCGGGGACGTACCAAGAGACCCAGTACTTC. Amino acid sequence: CASRPPGLAGTYQETQYF.

As to this clonotype: The junction shows a germline mismatch at one end, possibly a read error. The chain combines TRBV4-1 with TRBJ2-6; D not certain. The CDR3 spans 16 residues. Germline loops: CDR1 MGHRA, CDR2 YSYEKL. Here the CDR3 reads CASSVAVVRAKDTQYF. The CDR3 bases are TGCGCCAGCAGCGTCGCGGTGGTGCGTGCCAAAGATACTCAGTACTTT.

For the CDR3, the DNA is TGTGCCTGGAGTGGGGACAGGGGCTACAATGAGCAGTTCTTC. Protein product: CAWSGDRGYNEQFF. V usage is TRBV30 and J usage is TRBJ2-1; TRBD1 matches 10 bases. V was pared by 1 base and J by 3 bases, with 0 bases of the junction left unmatched. This CDR3 is 14 amino acids long. Per the germline V gene, CDR1 is GTSNPN and CDR2 is SVGIG (reference sequence).

This clonotype was counted only a few times. The chain has TRBV12-3 or TRBV12-4 and TRBJ2-5, with 8 bases aligning to TRBD1. The DNA end is more similar to TRBJ2-7, so the J call may be wrong. The length of the CDR3 is 18 residues. The CDR3 region is CASSHLKLTGTGTYEQYV. Written as DNA, the CDR3 is TGTGCCAGCAGCCACCTGAAATTAACCGGGACAGGTACATACGAGCAGTACGTC.

Note on this clonotype: Relative to the germline gene, one junction end is altered; a read error may explain this. The chain recombines TRBV10-3 with TRBJ2-3, with D unclear. In germline, CDR1 is ENHRY, CDR2 SYGVKD. The CDR3 spans 14 residues. For the CDR3, the DNA is TGTGGCGTTCCGGCGCCCGGAGCCACAGACATGCAGTACTTT. The encoded protein is CGVPAPGATDMQYF.

The chain recombines TRBV6-1 with TRBJ2-5; D is possibly TRBD2 (6 bases). The J call may not be correct, given that the DNA end is closer to TRBJ2-7. The CDR3 length is 15 residues. Germline CDR1 reads MNHNS; CDR2 reads SASEGT. The CDR3 bases are TGTGCCAGCAGTGAACCCCTAGCGCCTCCCTACGAGCAGTACTTC. It is translated as CASSEPLAPPYEQYF.

This rearrangement joins TRBV10-2 to TRBJ2-4, with D maybe TRBD2 (6 bases). From germline, CDR1 is WSHSY and CDR2 SAAADI. V was shortened by 5 bases and J by 13 bases, with 24 bases between the two germline ends. The CDR3 consists of 15 residues. The CDR3: CASSTAGRYKDTQYF. The CDR3 DNA reads as TGCGCCAGCAGTACGGCGGGGCGGTACAAAGATACGCAGTACTTC.

The gene calls are TRBV6-1 and TRBJ2-1; D is perhaps TRBD1 or TRBD2 (5 bases each). The CDR3 consists of 15 residues. With 11 bases removed from V and 12 bases from J, the gap between germline ends came to 29 bases. CDR1 and CDR2 (germline): MNHNS, SASEGT. The CDR3 region is CARGDGAVSRWTQFF. DNA of the CDR3: TGTGCCCGGGGTGACGGGGCTGTGAGCAGATGGACGCAGTTCTTC.

This clonotype has a handful of counts. The V gene is TRBV10-1, the J gene TRBJ2-1; 7 bases are a match to TRBD1. V lost 6 bases and J lost 8; bases outside the gene matches: 13. Per germline, CDR1 WNHNN and CDR2 SYGVQD (reference sequence). CDR3 size: 15 residues. In DNA form, the CDR3 reads TGCGCCAGCAGCCCGGGACAGAGATTGTTGCATGAGCAGTTCTTC. Amino acids: CASSPGQRLLHEQFF.

The chain's CDR3 is CASRGPSGNTIYF. Written as DNA, the CDR3 is TGTGCCAGCCGTGGACCCTCTGGAAACACCATATATTTT. The chain combines TRBV6-1 with TRBJ1-3, with D hard to call. Trimming shortened V by 8 bases and J by 0 bases, and 8 bases separated the two germline ends. CDR1 and CDR2 from the germline V gene are MNHNS and SASEGT. CDR3 length: 13 residues.

The chain is built from TRBV5-1 and TRBJ2-5; 8 bases agree with TRBD1. TRBJ2-1 explains the end of the DNA better; the J call may be wrong. This CDR3 is built from 13 residues. Per the germline V gene, CDR1 is SGHRS and CDR2 is YFSETQ. This chain's CDR3 is CAGAQGQENEQFF. The CDR3 DNA reads TGCGCCGGCGCTCAGGGACAGGAGAATGAGCAGTTCTTC.

V gene TRBV14 combines with J gene TRBJ1-1; D is unclear. V lost 6 bases and J lost 1, with 15 bases in between. Germline V gene sequence: CDR1 SGHDN, CDR2 FVKESK. The CDR3 is 15 residues long. The chain's CDR3 is CASSHDTVENTEAFF. The CDR3 bases are TGTGCCAGCAGTCACGATACAGTGGAGAACACTGAAGCTTTCTTT.

The chain uses TRBV27 and TRBJ2-2; D may be TRBD2 (6 bases). Between the trimmed V and J ends, which lost 6 bases and 1 base, there was a span of 9 bases. This CDR3 contains 14 residues. The V gene's germline CDR1 is MNHEY and CDR2 SMNVEV (reference sequence). The CDR3 coding sequence is TGTGCCAGCAGACCGGGACTGAACACCGGGGAGCTGTTTTTT. Residues: CASRPGLNTGELFF.

Only a few counts were recorded for this clonotype. The chain links TRBV10-1 to TRBJ2-1, with TRBD2 matching 7 bases. V lost 2 bases, J lost 5 bases, and 6 bases stayed unmatched. CDR1 is WNHNN, CDR2 SYGVQD, per germline (reference sequence). The CDR3 totals 15 residues. The CDR3 loop is CASSERASGNNEQFF. In DNA form, the CDR3 reads TGCGCCAGCAGTGAGCGGGCTAGCGGTAACAATGAGCAGTTCTTC.